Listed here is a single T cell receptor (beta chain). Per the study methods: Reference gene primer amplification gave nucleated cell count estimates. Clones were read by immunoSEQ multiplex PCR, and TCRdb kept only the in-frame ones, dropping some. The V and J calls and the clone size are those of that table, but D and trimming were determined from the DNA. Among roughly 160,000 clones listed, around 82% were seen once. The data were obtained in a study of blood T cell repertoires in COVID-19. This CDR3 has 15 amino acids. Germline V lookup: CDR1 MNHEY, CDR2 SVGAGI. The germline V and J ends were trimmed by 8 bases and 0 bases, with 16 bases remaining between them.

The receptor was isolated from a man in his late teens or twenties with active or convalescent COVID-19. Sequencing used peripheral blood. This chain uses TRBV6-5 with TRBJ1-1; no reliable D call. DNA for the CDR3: TGTGCCAGCCTCGTGGCAGGCTCCGTGAACACTGAAGCTTTCTTT. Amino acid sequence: CASLVAGSVNTEAFF.